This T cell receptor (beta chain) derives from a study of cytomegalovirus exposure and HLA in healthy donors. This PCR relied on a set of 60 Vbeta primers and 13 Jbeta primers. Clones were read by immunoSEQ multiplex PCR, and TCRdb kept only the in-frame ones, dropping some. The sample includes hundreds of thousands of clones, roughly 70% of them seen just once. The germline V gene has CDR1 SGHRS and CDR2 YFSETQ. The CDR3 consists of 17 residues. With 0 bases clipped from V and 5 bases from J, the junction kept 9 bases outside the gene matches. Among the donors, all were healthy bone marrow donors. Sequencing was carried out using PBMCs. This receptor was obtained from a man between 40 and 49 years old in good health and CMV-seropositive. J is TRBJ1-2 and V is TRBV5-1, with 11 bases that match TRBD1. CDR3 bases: TGCGCCAGCAGCTTGGGAGCAGGGACAGGGGGACGGTATGGCTACACCTTC. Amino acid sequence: CASSLGAGTGGRYGYTF.